What follows are 28 T cell receptor beta chains derived from one specimen sequenced in a study of identical twins. A single record per CDR3 protein comes from TCRdb applying MiXCR to the 5' RACE reads. The sample contains more than 200,000 distinct CDR3 sequences, 11% to 15% of which appear only once. The sequencing sample was made of memory (CD45RO+) T cells sorted from blood. The receptors originated from a young woman in good health.

The chain links TRBV20-1 to TRBJ1-6; D is unclear. V shed 6 bases and J shed 7 bases, with 10 bases lying between them. Germline assignment: CDR1 DFQATT and CDR2 SNEGSKA (reference sequence). The CDR3 length is 12 residues. In DNA form, the CDR3 reads TGCAGTGCCAGGAGGCAGAATTCACCCCTCCACTTT. Amino acid sequence: CSARRQNSPLHF.

As DNA, the CDR3 is TGTGCCAGCAGTTTATGGTTTAAAGGAAACACCATATATTTT. This translates into CASSLWFKGNTIYF. V and J are TRBV12-3 or TRBV12-4 and TRBJ1-3; D is undetermined. This CDR3 contains 14 residues. The V and J ends lost 2 bases and 4 bases respectively, with 9 bases between them.

In its sample, this clonotype was seen a few times. This chain connects TRBV28 to TRBJ1-1; 7 bases map to TRBD1. CDR3 length equals 12 residues. Unmatched junction bases numbered 8, after V lost 5 bases and J lost 11 bases. CDR1 is MDHEN and CDR2 is SYDVKM in the germline V gene. CDR3 sequence: CASSILTGKAFF. CDR3 sequence (DNA): TGTGCCAGCAGTATCCTGACAGGGAAGGCTTTCTTT. Complete variable domain (other parts from reference TRBV28 and TRBJ1-1): DVKVTQSSRYLVKRTGEKVFLECVQDMDHENMFWYRQDPGLGLRLIYFSYDVKMKEKGDIPEGYSVSREKKERFSLILESASTNQTSMYLCASSILTGKAFFGQGTRLTVV.

The gene calls are TRBV9 and TRBJ1-2; D is perhaps TRBD1 (6 bases). Germline assignment: CDR1 SGDLS and CDR2 YYNGEE. The CDR3 spans 13 residues. V was shortened by 2 bases and J by 6 bases, with 11 bases between the two germline ends. CDR3 DNA sequence: TGTGCCAGCAGCGTCAACAGGGATCATGGCTACACCTTC. Its protein product is CASSVNRDHGYTF.

V and J are TRBV19 and TRBJ2-7; tentatively, D is TRBD2 (7 bases). Trimming removed 6 bases at V and 3 bases at J, with 18 bases between. The CDR3 is made up of 15 amino acids. CDR1 LNHDA and CDR2 SQIVND come from the germline V gene (reference sequence). CDR3 loop: CASSQPGRGIYEQYF. CDR3 nucleotide sequence: TGTGCCAGTAGCCAGCCAGGGAGGGGGATCTACGAGCAGTACTTC.

This clonotype was seen a few times. This chain links TRBV5-1 with TRBJ1-5; weak D call: TRBD1 (6 bases). Germline CDR1 SGHRS, CDR2 YFSETQ. Trimming pared 0 bases from V and 7 bases from J, leaving 17 bases between. The CDR3 spans 16 residues. The CDR3 loop is CASSLDGAGAPQPQHF. The CDR3 DNA reads TGCGCCAGCAGCTTGGACGGGGCGGGGGCCCCCCAGCCCCAGCATTTT. Looking up the rest from reference TRBV5-1 and TRBJ1-5 gives the full variable domain: KAGVTQTPRYLIKTRGQQVTLSCSPISGHRSVSWYQQTPGQGLQFLFEYFSETQRNKGNFPGRFSGRQFSNSRSEMNVSTLELGDSALYLCASSLDGAGAPQPQHFGDGTRLSIL.

In the case of this clonotype: One end of the junction does not line up with germline, which may come from a read error. The J gene is TRBJ2-5, the V gene TRBV20-1; 8 bases line up with TRBD1. CDR1 and CDR2 (germline): DFQATT, SNEGSKA (reference sequence). The CDR3 has 14 amino acids. DNA for the CDR3: TGCAGTGCTGATCTGCAGGGGGCTGGGAAGACCCAGCACTTC. The encoded protein is CSADLQGAGKTQHF.

This clonotype has ten or more counts. V and J are TRBV15 and TRBJ1-5; possibly TRBD1 for D (5 bases). Germline CDR1 LNHNV, CDR2 YYDKDF (reference sequence). The CDR3 covers 15 residues. Trimming left V 0 bases short and J 3 bases short, with 9 bases between. The CDR3 loop is CATSRDKGYNQPQHF. The CDR3 nucleotides are TGTGCCACCAGCAGAGATAAGGGGTACAATCAGCCCCAGCATTTT.

V usage is TRBV15 and J usage is TRBJ2-1, with unresolved D. Trimming left V 0 bases short and J 8 bases short, with 8 bases between. The CDR3 sequence is 13 residues long. The germline CDR1 and CDR2 sequences are LNHNV and YYDKDF (reference sequence). Here the CDR3 reads CATSRDHRHEQFF. For the CDR3, the DNA is TGTGCCACCAGCAGAGATCATCGGCATGAGCAGTTCTTC.

The table lists this clonotype with a few counts. This sequence joins TRBV6-2 or TRBV6-3 and TRBJ1-1, with no clear D. The germline V and J ends were trimmed by 0 bases and 3 bases, with 8 bases remaining between them. The germline gives CDR1 MNHEY, CDR2 SVGEGT. CDR3 length equals 14 residues. CDR3: CASSYSRTDTEAFF. The CDR3 DNA reads as TGTGCCAGCAGTTACTCCAGGACCGACACTGAAGCTTTCTTT.

This clonotype was seen only a few times. The chain carries TRBV27 and TRBJ1-1; D might be TRBD1 (6 bases). V shed 3 bases and J shed 3 bases, with 11 bases lying between them. The CDR3 is 14 amino acids. In germline, CDR1 is MNHEY, CDR2 SMNVEV (reference sequence). The CDR3 coding sequence is TGTGCCAGCAGTTTGAGGGACACAGACACTGAAGCTTTCTTT. As protein: CASSLRDTDTEAFF.

This clonotype was counted at least ten times. This chain joins TRBV3-1 and TRBJ2-5, with 9 nucleotides matching TRBD2. The CDR3 length is 13 residues. The V segment lost 4 bases and the J segment 3 bases; nucleotides outside the gene matches: 0. CDR1 and CDR2 from the germline V gene are LGHDT and YNNKEL (reference sequence). CDR3 sequence: CASSPSGEETQYF. CDR3 in DNA: TGTGCCAGCAGCCCTAGCGGGGAAGAGACCCAGTACTTC.

CDR3 nucleotide sequence: TGCAGTGCTATCCGGGAACCACTAAACATTCAGTACTTC. As protein: CSAIREPLNIQYF. The rearrangement uses TRBV20-1 and TRBJ2-4; the D gene is possibly TRBD2 (5 bases). V lost 4 bases to trimming and J lost 6 bases, with 13 bases between them. The CDR3 spans 13 residues. CDR1 is DFQATT, CDR2 SNEGSKA, per germline (reference sequence).

V and J are TRBV20-1 and TRBJ2-1; TRBD2 matches at 12 bases. The germline CDR1 and CDR2 sequences are DFQATT and SNEGSKA (reference sequence). V gave up 6 bases and J gave up 3 bases; unmatched junction bases: 9. CDR3 length equals 16 residues. CDR3 nucleotide sequence: TGCAGTGCCAAAAATAGGACTAGCGGGATCTACAATGAGCAGTTCTTC. Amino acids: CSAKNRTSGIYNEQFF.

The V call is TRBV20-1, the J call TRBJ2-5; D is uncertain. The CDR3 spans 10 residues. The V and J ends lost 4 bases and 4 bases respectively, with 4 bases between them. The germline V gene encodes CDR1 DFQATT and CDR2 SNEGSKA (reference sequence). Here the CDR3 DNA reads TGCAGTGCTATTTTAGAGACCCAGTACTTC. This encodes CSAILETQYF.

The chain carries TRBV19 and TRBJ2-3; a weak D match, TRBD2 (6 bases). Germline V gene sequence: CDR1 LNHDA, CDR2 SQIVND (reference sequence). V dropped 3 bases and J dropped 0 bases, with 10 bases sitting between them. This CDR3 comprises 15 residues. CDR3 amino acids: CASSISAGSTDTQYF. CDR3 coding DNA: TGTGCCAGTAGTATCTCTGCGGGGAGCACAGATACGCAGTATTTT. The full variable domain, its missing parts supplied by reference TRBV19 and TRBJ2-3, is DGGITQSPKYLFRKEGQNVTLSCEQNLNHDAMYWYRQDPGQGLRLIYYSQIVNDFQKGDIAEGYSVSREKKESFPLTVTSAQKNPTAFYLCASSISAGSTDTQYFGPGTRLTVL.

The rearrangement links TRBV9 to TRBJ2-3; no clear D gene. V was shortened by 2 bases and J by 7 bases, with 11 bases between the two germline ends. This CDR3 is 13 amino acids long. Germline V gene lookup returns CDR1 SGDLS and CDR2 YYNGEE. CDR3 nucleotide sequence: TGTGCCAGCAGCGTTGAACCTACTTATACGCAGTATTTT. This gives the protein CASSVEPTYTQYF.

This clonotype appeared a few times. The chain is built from TRBV29-1 and TRBJ2-3, with TRBD1 as a possible D gene (6 bases). Germline-derived CDR1 and CDR2 are SQVTM and ANQGSEA. The CDR3 spans 13 residues. With 2 bases removed from V and 3 bases from J, the gap between germline ends came to 9 bases. The CDR3 loop is CSVEPQGTDTQYF. The CDR3 DNA follows: TGCAGCGTTGAACCGCAGGGGACAGATACGCAGTATTTT.

V gene TRBV7-9 combines with J gene TRBJ2-1; 10 bases are a match to TRBD2. In germline, CDR1 is SEHNR, CDR2 FQNEAQ (reference sequence). Unmatched junction bases numbered 11, after V lost 5 bases and J lost 4 bases. The CDR3 is made up of 17 amino acids. The CDR3 reads CASSPQAGTSVYNEQFF. The CDR3 bases are TGTGCCAGCAGCCCTCAAGCCGGGACTAGCGTTTACAATGAGCAGTTCTTC.

This clonotype appeared a few times. The rearrangement links TRBV20-1 to TRBJ2-3; 13 bases are a match to TRBD2. V lost 3 bases to trimming and J lost 4 bases; unmatched junction nucleotides: 10. This CDR3 has 17 residues. The V gene's germline CDR1 is DFQATT and CDR2 SNEGSKA (reference sequence). This chain's CDR3 is CSASPLTSGGRPDTQYF. The CDR3 nucleotides read TGCAGTGCTAGCCCCTTGACTAGCGGGGGGCGCCCAGATACGCAGTATTTT.

This clonotype has a handful of counts. This chain connects TRBV29-1 to TRBJ1-2, with 8 bases lining up with TRBD1. V lost 5 bases, J lost 4 bases, and 6 bases stayed unmatched. The CDR3 loop spans 13 amino acids. In germline, CDR1 is SQVTM, CDR2 ANQGSEA. The CDR3 DNA follows: TGCAGCGTTTGGACAGGGTTTATCTATGGCTACACCTTC. Translated: CSVWTGFIYGYTF. Filled out from reference TRBV29-1 and TRBJ1-2, the complete variable domain reads SAVISQKPSRDICQRGTSLTIQCQVDSQVTMMFWYRQQPGQSLTLIATANQGSEATYESGFVIDKFPISRPNLTFSTLTVSNMSPEDSSIYLCSVWTGFIYGYTFGSGTRLTVV.

This clonotype has at least ten counts. The chain has TRBV30 and TRBJ2-7; 8 bases are a match to TRBD2. V was clipped by 4 bases and J by 4 bases; unmatched bases: 6. The length of the CDR3 is 13 residues. From germline, CDR1 is GTSNPN and CDR2 SVGIG (reference sequence). CDR3 nucleotides: TGTGCCTGGACGTCCAGCGGGAGTTACGAGCAGTACTTC. This translates into CAWTSSGSYEQYF.

The table lists this clonotype with many counts. The V call is TRBV12-3 or TRBV12-4, the J call TRBJ1-3, with unresolved D. The V end was cut by 3 bases, the J end by 0 bases, with 9 bases between. The CDR3 contains 15 residues. In DNA form, the CDR3 reads TGTGCCAGCAGTTTCTCCGCCGGCTCTGGAAACACCATATATTTT. This gives the protein CASSFSAGSGNTIYF.

This chain links TRBV7-9 with TRBJ2-7; D is possibly TRBD1 (5 bases). V lost 6 bases and J lost 2, with 17 bases in between. CDR3 size: 15 residues. CDR1 and CDR2 from the germline V gene are SEHNR and FQNEAQ (reference sequence). In nucleotides, the CDR3 is TGTGCCAGCAGTTCGACAGTCCGGGTCCCCTACGAGCAGTACTTC. Encoded protein: CASSSTVRVPYEQYF.

This chain uses TRBV6-2 or TRBV6-3 with TRBJ2-1, with 15 nucleotides matching TRBD2. This CDR3 comprises 19 residues. V was pared by 6 bases and J by 0 bases, with 9 bases of the junction left unmatched. In germline, CDR1 is MNHEY, CDR2 SVGEGT. CDR3 sequence (DNA): TGTGCCAGCAGACCCGGACTAGCGGGAGGGTTGAGCTCCTACAATGAGCAGTTCTTC. As protein: CASRPGLAGGLSSYNEQFF.

This clonotype turned up a few times. The DNA for the CDR3 is TGTGCCAGCTCTCGGGACAGCTTATATGGCTACACCTTC. It translates to CASSRDSLYGYTF. This chain joins TRBV18 and TRBJ1-2, with 7 bases fitting TRBD1. The germline V gene has CDR1 KGHSH and CDR2 LQKENI. The CDR3 covers 13 residues. The junction had 6 bases not matched to a gene; V was cut back by 6 bases and J by 5 bases.

In this sample, this clonotype turned up a few times. The chain links TRBV4-2 to TRBJ2-5; D is uncertain. This CDR3 has 15 amino acids. CDR1 is LGHNA and CDR2 is YNFKEQ in the germline V gene. V gave up 2 bases and J gave up 5 bases, with 15 bases separating them. The CDR3 DNA sequence: TGTGCCAGCAGCCAAACCCCGGCGGTCCGGGAGACCCAGTACTTC. The encoded protein is CASSQTPAVRETQYF.

This clonotype occurred many times. J is TRBJ2-1 and V is TRBV7-2; maybe TRBD2 (6 bases). This CDR3 has 15 amino acids. CDR1 and CDR2 (germline): SGHTA, FQGNSA. Deletions cut 4 bases from V and 7 bases from J, with 17 bases between. The chain's CDR3 is CASSSGTGFANEQFF. In nucleotides, the CDR3 is TGTGCCAGCAGCTCAGGGACTGGATTCGCAAATGAGCAGTTCTTC.